These 9 T cell receptor beta chains were all obtained from the same sample, sequenced in a study of blood T cell repertoires in COVID-19. The repertoire was sequenced with immunoSEQ multiplex PCR; TCRdb's copy has only in-frame clones and lacks some. This sample has 340,000 or so clones, with approximately 83% found just once. The sequencing input was PBMCs or T cells enriched from blood (not recorded which). The receptors derive from a woman aged 40 to 50 with acute COVID-19.

The J gene is TRBJ1-1, the V gene TRBV19, with D perhaps matching TRBD1 (6 bases). CDR1 is LNHDA and CDR2 is SQIVND in the germline V gene (reference sequence). V lost 3 bases and J lost 4, with 12 bases in between. This CDR3 is built from 14 residues. As DNA, the CDR3 is TGTGCCAGTAGTATCAGGGGTGCGGGCACTGAAGCTTTCTTT. Translating it yields CASSIRGAGTEAFF.

This clone was detected a few times. V and J are TRBV3-1 (or the pseudogene TRBV3-2) and TRBJ1-2, with 7 positions matching TRBD1. The CDR3 contains 14 residues. The ends lost 1 base at V and 3 bases at J; junction bases unmatched: 2. Germline V lookup: CDR1 LGHDT, CDR2 YNNKEL (reference sequence). CDR3 protein: CASSQGDSHYGYTF. The CDR3 DNA reads as TGTGCCAGCAGCCAAGGGGACAGCCACTATGGCTACACCTTC.

The chain couples TRBV19 to TRBJ2-6; TRBD1 matches 8 bases. V shed 5 bases, J shed 2 bases, and the junction held 8 bases outside the gene matches. CDR3 length: 17 amino acids. Germline CDR1 reads LNHDA; CDR2 reads SQIVND (reference sequence). This CDR3 reads CASSLRTGNAGANVLTF. In DNA form, the CDR3 reads TGTGCCAGTAGTCTCCGGACAGGGAACGCTGGGGCCAACGTCCTGACTTTC.

This clone was detected a few times. The chain is built from TRBV5-1 and TRBJ1-5; perhaps TRBD1 as D (6 bases). Per the germline V gene, CDR1 is SGHRS and CDR2 is YFSETQ. The ends were cut back, 0 bases at V and 8 bases at J, with 15 bases in the middle. The CDR3 is 15 amino acids. Here the CDR3 reads CASSLGGQTREPQHF. In DNA, the CDR3 is TGCGCCAGCAGCTTGGGTGGACAGACAAGGGAGCCCCAGCATTTT.

The chain couples TRBV27 to TRBJ1-5, with 7 bases identical to TRBD1. Germline CDR1 MNHEY, CDR2 SMNVEV (reference sequence). Trimming removed 0 bases from V and 9 bases from J; junction bases left unmatched: 8. CDR3 length equals 15 residues. The DNA for the CDR3 is TGTGCCAGCAGTTTATCGAACAGGGGTAGCGGGCCCCAGCATTTT. The encoded protein is CASSLSNRGSGPQHF.

V gene TRBV28 combines with J gene TRBJ1-1; D gene ambiguous. Germline lookup yields CDR1 MDHEN and CDR2 SYDVKM. The V end lost 3 bases, the J end lost 7 bases, and 9 bases lay between the germline ends. The CDR3 runs 12 residues. The CDR3 nucleotides read TGTGCCAGCAGTTTGCTAGGCGTTGAAGCTTTCTTT. The encoded protein is CASSLLGVEAFF.

Turning to this clone: A junction boundary mismatches the germline segment, possibly from a read error. The CDR3 loop reads CASSQAGAGLNSPPHF. The CDR3 DNA reads TGTGCCAGCAGCCAAGCAGGGGCAGGGCTTAATTCACCCCCCCACTTT. J is TRBJ1-6 and V is TRBV3-1 (or the pseudogene TRBV3-2); D perhaps matches TRBD1 (6 bases). Per the germline V gene, CDR1 is LGHDT and CDR2 is YNNKEL (reference sequence). CDR3 length: 16 amino acids.

The gene calls are TRBV4-1 and TRBJ1-2, with 7 positions matching TRBD1. With V trimmed by 0 bases and J by 2 bases, 6 bases remained unmatched. Per the germline V gene, CDR1 is MGHRA and CDR2 is YSYEKL. The CDR3 spans 16 residues. The chain's CDR3 is CASSQDRDSPNYGYTF. CDR3 DNA: TGCGCCAGCAGCCAAGATAGGGACAGCCCGAACTATGGCTACACCTTC.

The V and J genes are TRBV9 and TRBJ1-2; weak D call: TRBD1 (5 bases). CDR1 and CDR2 (germline): SGDLS, YYNGEE. Between the trimmed V and J ends, which lost 2 bases and 4 bases, there was a span of 12 bases. CDR3 length: 14 residues. The CDR3 loop reads CASSVGDFGYGYTF. The DNA for the CDR3 is TGTGCCAGCAGCGTTGGGGACTTCGGCTATGGCTACACCTTC.